This T cell receptor (beta chain) was retrieved from a study of blood T cell repertoires in COVID-19. CDR1 is MDHEN and CDR2 is SYDVKM in the germline V gene. V gave up 3 bases and J gave up 0 bases, with 6 bases separating them. The CDR3 length is 14 residues. Two negative PCRs, clearance, or symptom resolution were required of recovered Cohort 3 donors. Data came from immunoSEQ multiplex PCR; TCRdb stores just in-frame clones and leaves some out. The table has roughly 350,000 clones, around 90% seen once; the top ten hold roughly 18%. The source is a woman in her thirties who had recovered from COVID-19. Material for sequencing was PBMCs or T cells enriched from blood (not recorded which). The rearrangement links TRBV28 to TRBJ1-3; D gene uncertain. The CDR3 DNA reads TGTGCCAGCAGTTTTGCCTACTCTGGAAACACCATATATTTT. Amino acids: CASSFAYSGNTIYF.